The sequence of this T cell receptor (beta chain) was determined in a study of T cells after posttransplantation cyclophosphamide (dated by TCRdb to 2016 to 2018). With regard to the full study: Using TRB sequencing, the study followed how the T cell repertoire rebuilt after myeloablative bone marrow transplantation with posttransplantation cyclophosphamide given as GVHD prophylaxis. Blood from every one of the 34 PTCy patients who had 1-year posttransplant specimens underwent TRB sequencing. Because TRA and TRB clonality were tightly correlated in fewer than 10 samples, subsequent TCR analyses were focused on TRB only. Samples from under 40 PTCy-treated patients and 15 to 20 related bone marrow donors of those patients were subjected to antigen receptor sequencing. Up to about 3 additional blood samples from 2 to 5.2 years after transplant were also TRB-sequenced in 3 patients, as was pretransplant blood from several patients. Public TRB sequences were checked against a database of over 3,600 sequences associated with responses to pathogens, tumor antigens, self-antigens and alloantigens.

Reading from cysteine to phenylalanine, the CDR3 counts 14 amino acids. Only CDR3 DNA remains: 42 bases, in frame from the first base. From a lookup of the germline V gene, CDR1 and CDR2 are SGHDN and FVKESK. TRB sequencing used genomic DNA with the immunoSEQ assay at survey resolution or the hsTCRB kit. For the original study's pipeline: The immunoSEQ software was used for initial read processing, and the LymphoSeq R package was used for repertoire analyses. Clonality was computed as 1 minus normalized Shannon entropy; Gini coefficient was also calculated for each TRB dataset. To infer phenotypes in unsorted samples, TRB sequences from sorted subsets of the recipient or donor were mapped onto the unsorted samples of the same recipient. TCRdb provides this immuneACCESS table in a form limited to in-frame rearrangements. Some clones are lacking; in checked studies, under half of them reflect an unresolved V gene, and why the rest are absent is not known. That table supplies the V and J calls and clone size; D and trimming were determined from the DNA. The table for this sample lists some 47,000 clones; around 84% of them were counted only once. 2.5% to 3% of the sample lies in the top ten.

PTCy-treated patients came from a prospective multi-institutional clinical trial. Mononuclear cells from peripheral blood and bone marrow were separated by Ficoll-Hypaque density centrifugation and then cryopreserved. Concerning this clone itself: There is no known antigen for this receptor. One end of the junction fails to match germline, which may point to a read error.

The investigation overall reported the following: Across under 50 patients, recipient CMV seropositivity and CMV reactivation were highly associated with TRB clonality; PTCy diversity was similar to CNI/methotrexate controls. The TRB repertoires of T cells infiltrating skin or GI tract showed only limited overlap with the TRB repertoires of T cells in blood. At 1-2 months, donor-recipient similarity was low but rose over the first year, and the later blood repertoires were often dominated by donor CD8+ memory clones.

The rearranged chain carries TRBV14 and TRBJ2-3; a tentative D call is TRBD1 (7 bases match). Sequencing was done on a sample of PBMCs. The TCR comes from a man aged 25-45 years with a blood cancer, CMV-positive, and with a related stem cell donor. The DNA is TGTGCCAGCTCCACGTTTGGAGGGACAGCTACGCAGTATTTT. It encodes CASSTFGGTATQYF.